The clone carrying this T cell receptor beta chain was recorded many times. CDR1 and CDR2 (germline): DFQATT, SNEGSKA (reference sequence). Trimming took 3 bases from V and 11 from J, leaving 13 bases between them. The CDR3 is 12 amino acids. This record comes from a study of T-cell reconstitution after alpha-beta-depleted transplantation in children. Unique molecular identifiers were used to barcode this TCRbeta library. TCRdb fed the PCR reads into MiXCR, producing one record per CDR3 protein. Altogether fewer than 400,000 distinct CDR3 sequences are present, approximately 20% being singletons, with the ten largest covering approximately 3.8%.

Specimen: PBMCs from the stem cell graft donor, collected from the stem cell graft. The genes are TRBV20-1 and TRBJ2-2; D tentatively reads TRBD1 or TRBD2 (5 bases each). The TCR was taken from a human donor who donated a stem cell graft to a child with acute myeloid leukemia. CDR3 bases: TGCAGTGCTAGGATCTGGGACGTTGAGCTGTTTTTT. Translation gives CSARIWDVELFF.